The T cell receptor (beta chain) described here comes from a study of T cell responses to AZD1222 COVID-19 vaccine (dated by TCRdb to the early 2020s). For the study in its entirety: TCR sequencing was performed for roughly 240 trial participants, of whom about 210 were given two doses of AZD1222 and roughly 25 were given two doses of MenACWY control vaccine. Trial participants were enrolled into age subgroups of 18-55, 56-69 and 70-plus years, which contained roughly 140, 27 and 60 TCR-sequenced participants, respectively. Study-wide conclusions, independent of this receptor: Reportedly, close to half of the unique spike-specific TCRs recognized epitopes lying outside the regions that are mutated in the B.1.351 and B.1.1.7 variants. The vaccine-associated CD4 TCRs covered the entire spike protein, and the dominant responses fell in regions 160-218 and 743-854. Conclusions about previously exposed vaccinees are limited because only a handful of AZD1222 recipients were SARS-CoV-2 seropositive at baseline. Most participants were white British and females outnumbered males, and the authors suggested that clonal diversity may have been underestimated. Spike-specific TCR breadth and depth rose significantly after two AZD1222 doses compared with day 0 and with MenACWY recipients. In the small 56-69-year group, the increase in depth fell short of significance, most likely because of low power. Because no day 14 peak-response samples were available, the repertoires could be characterized only after the peak T cell response.

The CDR3 regions of human TCRbeta chains were analyzed by immunosequencing. From the authors' description of their analysis: Repertoire TCRs were checked for matches against a reference library of SARS-CoV-2-specific TCRs that had been generated using the MIRA antigen-specificity platform. Breadth meant the fraction of unique TCRs that were SARS-CoV-2-associated, whereas depth meant the fraction of total T cells that were SARS-CoV-2-associated. Each spike-specific TCR was assigned to its reactive spike region and to a CD4 or CD8 class using the MIRA data. Log10-transformed breadth and depth values were compared by one-way ANOVA with Sidak's multiple comparisons tests. The source is immuneACCESS, and TCRdb retained only in-frame sequences with V and J called. Part of the clones is not carried over; for the studies checked, unresolved V genes explain less than half of this, and the remainder is unexplained. The V and J calls and clone size come from that table; D and trimming were worked out from the DNA. The sample contains 100,000 or so clones, 80% to 90% of them found a single time. The top ten clones comprise 44% of the sample.

Concerning this clone itself: It lacks a known antigen. The record has no base qualities; no much larger clone is one base away.

Via the germline V gene, CDR1 is SGHTA and CDR2 FQGNSA. V loses 0 bases of germline sequence and J loses 6 bases, and the interval between the two ends is 11 bases. There are 14 amino acids in the CDR3, from cysteine to phenylalanine inclusive. Of the read, only the CDR3 DNA is kept; its 42 bases are in frame from base 1. According to the study, the label for this sample's time point signals: about 28 days (+/-7) after the second vaccine dose. AZD1222 recipients whose second dose came at about 4 weeks and those whose second dose came at about 12 weeks were combined into one group, since spike-specific TCR depth and breadth did not differ between the two schedules. Vaccinee samples were obtained from the UK trials COV001 and COV002, which included a single-blind randomized controlled phase 2/3 trial of AZD1222 (ChAdOx1 nCoV-19) in healthy adults. For TCRbeta chain sequencing, PBMC samples from trial participants were taken at day 0 and at day 28 after the second dose.

The TCR was taken from an adult who received the AZD1222 COVID-19 vaccine. This chain is built from TRBV7-2 and TRBJ1-2; the D gene is perhaps TRBD1, on 6 matching bases. The sample consisted of peripheral blood, taken 28 days after the second AZD1222 dose. CDR3 loop: CASSLAQGRDGYTF. The nucleotides are TGTGCCAGCAGCTTAGCGCAGGGGAGGGATGGCTACACCTTC.